The 18 T cell receptor beta chains reported below all come from one sample, sequenced in a study of OX40 agonist ivuxolimab in advanced cancers. Sequencing was performed with immunoSEQ multiplex PCR; in TCRdb, only in-frame clones are kept and a portion is missing. The sample yields 70,000 or so clones, roughly 87% seen once. The specimen was CD4+ or CD8+ T cells sorted from blood, collected in a trial of the OX40 agonist ivuxolimab. These receptors were obtained from an adult with an advanced solid tumor such as melanoma, head and neck, liver or kidney cancer.

The chain recombines TRBV28 with TRBJ1-5; a weak D match, TRBD1 (5 bases). CDR1 is MDHEN and CDR2 is SYDVKM in the germline V gene. V lost 5 bases to trimming and J lost 4 bases, with 12 bases between them. The CDR3 runs to 14 residues. CDR3 sequence: CASSNSGYNQPQHF. In DNA form, the CDR3 reads TGTGCCAGCAGTAATTCAGGGTATAATCAGCCCCAGCATTTT.

This clone was detected only once. The V and J genes are TRBV28 and TRBJ1-3; no definite D call. The CDR3 extends over 15 amino acids. The V gene's germline CDR1 is MDHEN and CDR2 SYDVKM. Trimming took 6 bases from V and 3 from J, leaving 15 bases between them. This CDR3 is CASSNSDKGGNTIYF. CDR3 in DNA: TGTGCCAGCAGCAACTCTGACAAGGGTGGAAACACCATATATTTT.

Here the CDR3 reads CASGDRSTDTQYF. For the CDR3, the DNA is TGTGCCAGCGGGGACAGAAGCACAGATACGCAGTATTTT. The chain joins TRBV27 to TRBJ2-3, with 7 bases identical to TRBD1. The CDR3 has 13 residues. Germline values: CDR1 MNHEY, CDR2 SMNVEV (reference sequence). J gave up 0 bases and V 8 bases, and 2 bases lay outside the gene matches.

A single count supports this clone. This chain links TRBV10-2 with TRBJ2-2; D gene uncertain. The germline V and J ends were trimmed by 8 bases and 7 bases, with 14 bases remaining between them. CDR1 and CDR2 (germline): WSHSY, SAAADI. The length of the CDR3 is 13 residues. This CDR3 reads CASLASGNGELFF. Here the CDR3 DNA reads TGCGCCAGCTTGGCTTCGGGTAACGGGGAGCTGTTTTTT.

V is TRBV5-1 and J is TRBJ1-2; TRBD1 might be the D (6 bases). This CDR3 comprises 16 residues. V lost 4 bases to trimming and J lost 4 bases, with 20 bases between them. Germline V gene lookup returns CDR1 SGHRS and CDR2 YFSETQ. CDR3 sequence (DNA): TGCGCCAGCAGCCCGGGGGGCGCAGCCCTAGTCTATGGCTACACCTTC. This gives the protein CASSPGGAALVYGYTF.

The chain employs TRBV4-2 and TRBJ2-2, with 8 positions matching TRBD2. This CDR3 has 15 amino acids. The V segment lost 4 bases and the J segment 0 bases; nucleotides outside the gene matches: 1. Germline CDR1 reads LGHNA; CDR2 reads YNFKEQ. The CDR3 nucleotides read TGTGCCAGCAGCCTTAGCGGGGCGAACACCGGGGAGCTGTTTTTT. As protein: CASSLSGANTGELFF.

The V call is TRBV10-2, the J call TRBJ2-3, with a weak D call TRBD2 (5 bases). The germline CDR1 and CDR2 sequences are WSHSY and SAAADI. V was shortened by 5 bases and J by 6 bases, with 12 bases between the two germline ends. The CDR3 covers 13 residues. The CDR3 nucleotides are TGCGCCAGCAGTCAGCGGTTTAGGGATACGCAGTATTTT. It is translated as CASSQRFRDTQYF.

This chain links TRBV5-1 with TRBJ1-4; D call uncertain. This CDR3 spans 14 amino acids. V lost 5 bases and J lost 8, with 16 bases in between. Germline lookup yields CDR1 SGHRS and CDR2 YFSETQ. CDR3 in DNA: TGCGCCAGCAGTTACGGATCGGAGGGCGAAAAACTGTTTTTT. Translated: CASSYGSEGEKLFF.

The rearrangement joins TRBV18 to TRBJ1-2, with a weak D call TRBD1 (6 bases). The CDR3 runs 12 residues. Germline V CDR1 and CDR2: KGHSH, LQKENI. The V and J ends lost 6 bases and 5 bases respectively, with 10 bases between them. The CDR3 here is CASSPTGYGYTF. The CDR3 region has the DNA TGTGCCAGCTCCCCGACAGGTTATGGCTACACCTTC.

The chain couples TRBV6-1 to TRBJ1-2; D is unclear. V was clipped by 4 bases and J by 7 bases, with 10 bases between them. The CDR3 runs to 12 residues. Germline assignment: CDR1 MNHNS and CDR2 SASEGT. The CDR3 reads CASSAREFGYTF. The DNA for the CDR3 is TGTGCCAGCAGTGCCCGGGAATTTGGCTACACCTTC.

This clone was observed once. V is TRBV7-2 and J is TRBJ1-6, with D maybe TRBD1 (6 bases). Trimming took off 5 bases at V and 0 bases at J, with 14 bases between the two ends. CDR1 and CDR2 from the germline V gene are SGHTA and FQGNSA. This CDR3 spans 17 amino acids. CDR3 residues: CASSQGFWSSYNSPLHF. DNA for the CDR3: TGTGCCAGCAGCCAGGGGTTTTGGAGCTCCTATAATTCACCCCTCCACTTT.

The chain uses TRBV11-3 and TRBJ2-6, with D tentatively TRBD1 (5 bases). CDR3 length: 17 residues. Germline CDR1 and CDR2: SGHNT and YENEEA. The V end lost 5 bases, the J end lost 0 bases, and 14 bases lay between the germline ends. This CDR3 reads CASSPRQRASGANVLTF. CDR3 DNA: TGTGCCAGCAGCCCCAGACAGAGAGCCTCTGGGGCCAACGTCCTGACTTTC.

The chain is built from TRBV30 and TRBJ1-6; D possibly corresponds to TRBD1 (6 bases). The germline CDR1 and CDR2 sequences are GTSNPN and SVGIG (reference sequence). The CDR3 is 18 amino acids. The germline V and J ends were trimmed by 1 base and 0 bases, with 16 bases remaining between them. The CDR3 sequence is CAWSGRDTGRSYNSPLHF. The CDR3 DNA follows: TGTGCCTGGAGTGGGAGGGACACCGGGCGCTCCTATAATTCACCCCTCCACTTT.

By proportion, this clone is medium-sized (0.01 to 0.1%). The rearrangement uses TRBV16 and TRBJ2-1; tentatively, D is TRBD2 (5 bases). Per germline, CDR1 KGHSY and CDR2 FQNENV. The ends were cut back, 1 base at V and 0 bases at J, with 16 bases in the middle. CDR3 length: 18 residues. The CDR3 region is CASSQLSLGSSSYNEQFF. DNA of the CDR3: TGTGCCAGCAGCCAATTGAGTTTAGGGAGCTCCTCCTACAATGAGCAGTTCTTC.

The V and J genes are TRBV29-1 and TRBJ2-1, with D possibly TRBD2 on 5 matching bases. In germline, CDR1 is SQVTM, CDR2 ANQGSEA. The length of the CDR3 is 15 residues. V was clipped by 3 bases and J by 2 bases, with 14 bases between them. CDR3 coding DNA: TGCAGCGTTGAGGCGGGTAGCACAACCTACAATGAGCAGTTCTTC. This sequence encodes CSVEAGSTTYNEQFF.

This clone rates as medium-sized. The chain employs TRBV7-8 and TRBJ2-7, with TRBD2 matching over 14 bases. Germline trimming cut 5 bases from V and 3 bases from J; bases unmatched to any gene: 12. Germline lookup yields CDR1 SGHVS and CDR2 FQNEAQ. The CDR3 is 18 amino acids. CDR3 in DNA: TGTGCCAGCAGCCCCGGGACTAGCGGGAGAATCCTTCGCTACGAGCAGTACTTC. Its protein is CASSPGTSGRILRYEQYF.

The chain has TRBV30 and TRBJ1-4; 7 bases are shared with TRBD1. CDR1 and CDR2 (germline): GTSNPN, SVGIG (reference sequence). CDR3 length: 12 amino acids. The ends lost 5 bases at V and 8 bases at J; junction bases unmatched: 5. DNA of the CDR3: TGTGCCTGGGACCACAGGGGCGAAAAACTGTTTTTT. Protein: CAWDHRGEKLFF.

This chain connects TRBV6-5 to TRBJ1-1, with no clear D. The germline V and J ends were trimmed by 8 bases and 3 bases, with 16 bases remaining between them. There are 14 residues in the CDR3. CDR1 is MNHEY and CDR2 is SVGAGI in the germline V gene. CDR3 nucleotide sequence: TGTGCCAGCTTGGTGGCGAAAGGGTACACTGAAGCTTTCTTT. This codes for CASLVAKGYTEAFF.